This T cell receptor beta chain was captured by sequencing in a study of T cell repertoires in cytomegalovirus infection. Study as a whole: Used in the study were CMV epitopes, some recently identified and HLA-C-restricted, others well-studied and HLA-B-restricted. The public TCR beta signatures pointed to both CMV infection and matching HLA type.

A note on this clonotype: Its target is not known.

MiXCR, run by TCRdb on the reads, gives a single entry per CDR3 protein. The table records tens of thousands of distinct CDR3 sequences, roughly 40% of them present only once. Study-wide findings and caveats: The study identified carriers of CMV plus the relevant HLA from cumulative public TCR beta family frequency.

This TCR came from a human donor in good health (CMV status not recorded). Some clones in this sample may be carry-over from other donors' samples. Source: CD8+ T cells from cultured PBMCs, taken from culture after CMV antigen stimulation.

The DNA of the CDR3 is TGTGCCAGCACCGGGACAGGGGGCGTCTACAATGAGCAGTTCTTC. This gives the protein CASTGTGGVYNEQFF. J is TRBJ2-1 and V is TRBV12-3 or TRBV12-4, with 12 nucleotides matching TRBD1. This CDR3 has 15 residues. V was pared by 7 bases and J by 3 bases, with 4 bases of the junction left unmatched.